The sample holds many counts of the clone carrying this T cell receptor (beta chain). The antigen remains unidentified. Time point of the sample: newly diagnosed GD, antithyroid drugs for less than 3 months. PBMCs provided the RNA from which the TCR library was made. Nine milliliters of peripheral blood went into EDTA tubes. iRepertoire HTBI primers and Arm-PCR of CDR3 regions built TCR beta libraries. TCRdb reprocessed the multiplex PCR reads via MiXCR and lists one record per CDR3 protein. Among about 540,000 distinct CDR3 sequences, around an eighth were seen once, and the ten largest hold roughly 10%. The CDR3 length is 11 residues. Per germline, CDR1 SQVTM and CDR2 ANQGSEA. V gave up 6 bases and J gave up 6 bases, with 10 bases separating them. This record belongs to a study of regulatory T cells in long-lasting Graves disease. Study in general: Graves' patients (newly diagnosed) had been on antithyroid drugs under 3 months.

Study-wide points: Thyroid tissue was not studied; only peripheral blood was. Relative to newly diagnosed Graves' patients, persistent ones had lower TCR diversity.

These sequences were also reported in another study, on T cells in Graves' hyperthyroidism and ophthalmopathy.

This receptor was obtained from a man aged 25 to 45 with Graves disease. The sequenced sample was peripheral blood mononuclear cells (PBMCs), obtained at new diagnosis, from a patient treated with antithyroid drugs. V is TRBV29-1 and J is TRBJ2-3; tentatively, D is TRBD2 (6 bases). The CDR3 DNA follows: TGCAGCGTACCCCGGGGGGATACGCAGTATTTT. The encoded protein is CSVPRGDTQYF.